What follows are 27 T cell receptor beta chains derived from one specimen sequenced in a study of monozygotic twins with inflammatory bowel disease. Reanalyzing the 5' RACE reads, TCRdb keeps one entry per CDR3 protein, without DNA. Found here are approximately 150,000 distinct CDR3 sequences; the top ten clones hold 2% to 2.5%. Sequencing was done on a sample of blood. All receptors come from a human donor with ulcerative colitis or Crohn's disease, or a healthy co-twin of an affected twin (not recorded which).

The chain employs TRBV20-1 and TRBJ1-1. Germline V gene lookup returns CDR1 DFQATT and CDR2 SNEGSKA (reference sequence). The CDR3 consists of 13 residues. CDR3 sequence: CSATPLMNTEAFF.

The rearrangement joins TRBV10-3 to TRBJ2-1. This CDR3 has 11 amino acids. The germline CDR1 and CDR2 sequences are ENHRY and SYGVKD. CDR3 region: CAISALNEQFF.

The chain combines TRBV20-1 with TRBJ1-6. Germline CDR1 is DFQATT and CDR2 is SNEGSKA (reference sequence). The CDR3 has 13 residues. CDR3 protein: CSASERTNSPLHF.

This CDR3 is CASSLWAGASYEQYF. The chain joins TRBV7-2 to TRBJ2-7; the TCRdb D gene call, TRBD1, has no DNA to confirm it. CDR1 and CDR2 (germline): SGHTA, FQGNSA. There are 15 residues in the CDR3.

The chain combines TRBV7-2 with TRBJ1-6; TCRdb indicates TRBD1, and absent DNA this call remains unverified. The CDR3 consists of 13 residues. The germline V gene has CDR1 SGHTA and CDR2 FQGNSA. The CDR3 loop is CASSLERGSPLHF.

This chain uses TRBV15 with TRBJ2-5. The germline gives CDR1 LNHNV, CDR2 YYDKDF (reference sequence). This CDR3 has 14 amino acids. The CDR3: CATSRQTEKETQYF.

The chain has TRBV5-1 and TRBJ1-2. The V gene's germline CDR1 is SGHRS and CDR2 YFSETQ. CDR3 length: 15 amino acids. CDR3 sequence: CASREGRAENYGYTF.

V is TRBV20-1 and J is TRBJ1-1; the D gene TCRdb calls, TRBD1, cannot be checked with no DNA. The CDR3 loop spans 11 amino acids. CDR1 is DFQATT and CDR2 is SNEGSKA in the germline V gene (reference sequence). CDR3 region: CSASIDREAFF.

This chain uses TRBV5-4 with TRBJ2-5; TCRdb's D call of TRBD2 is untestable without DNA. The CDR3 length is 17 residues. In germline, CDR1 is SGHNT, CDR2 YYREEE (reference sequence). The chain's CDR3 is CASSADLLGVRQETQYF.

The chain couples TRBV7-8 to TRBJ2-1. The CDR3 is 15 amino acids. CDR1 and CDR2 (germline): SGHVS, FQNEAQ. The chain's CDR3 is CASSHMTSAYNEQFF.

The chain uses TRBV9 and TRBJ2-1; TCRdb names TRBD1, which stays unverified in the absence of DNA. The germline CDR1 and CDR2 sequences are SGDLS and YYNGEE. The CDR3 sequence is 16 residues long. Here the CDR3 reads CASSVKGTGGYNEQFF.

The chain joins TRBV18 to TRBJ1-4; TCRdb's assignment of TRBD1 cannot be checked, as there is no DNA. The CDR3 covers 16 residues. Germline CDR1 and CDR2: KGHSH and LQKENI. CDR3 protein: CASSYGTAPTNEKLFF.

CDR3 sequence reads: CASSSSDLGNTIYF. V and J are TRBV9 and TRBJ1-3. Germline V CDR1 and CDR2: SGDLS, YYNGEE. This CDR3 contains 14 residues.

V usage is TRBV12-3 or TRBV12-4 and J usage is TRBJ2-5; with no DNA, the TCRdb D assignment of TRBD1 cannot be verified. The CDR3 spans 14 residues. CDR3 sequence: CASTLMTAKETQYF.

This sequence joins TRBV5-5 and TRBJ2-3. The germline V gene has CDR1 SGHKS and CDR2 YYEKEE (reference sequence). This CDR3 has 14 amino acids. The CDR3 protein is CASTLSRSTDTQYF.

The V and J genes are TRBV5-1 and TRBJ1-6. The CDR3 is 13 residues long. Germline values: CDR1 SGHRS, CDR2 YFSETQ. The CDR3 region is CASSSGSGSPLHF.

The chain joins TRBV5-1 to TRBJ2-2; the TRBD1 assignment by TCRdb is unverifiable without DNA. The CDR3 extends over 15 amino acids. Germline loops: CDR1 SGHRS, CDR2 YFSETQ. The CDR3: CASSLERGQGGELFF.

The V gene is TRBV6-2 or TRBV6-3, the J gene TRBJ2-5; checking the TCRdb D call of TRBD2 is not possible without DNA. The CDR3 contains 13 residues. Germline CDR1 MNHEY, CDR2 SVGEGT. The CDR3 sequence: CASSSLRAETQYF.

This chain uses TRBV4-3 with TRBJ2-1; TCRdb returns TRBD1, unconfirmable since there is no DNA. Germline V gives CDR1 LGHNA, CDR2 YSLEER. The CDR3 length is 12 residues. CDR3: CASGQGHNEQYF.

The V call is TRBV30, the J call TRBJ2-1; TCRdb returns TRBD1, unconfirmable since there is no DNA. This CDR3 is built from 12 residues. The germline CDR1 and CDR2 sequences are GTSNPN and SVGIG (reference sequence). CDR3 region: CAWSPGRGEQFF.

V is TRBV4-2 and J is TRBJ2-1; no DNA is available, so the TRBD2 call from TCRdb remains unchecked. CDR1 LGHNA and CDR2 YNFKEQ come from the germline V gene. The CDR3 spans 12 residues. The CDR3 region is CASSLPEREQFF.

The chain is built from TRBV7-2 and TRBJ1-4; lacking DNA, the TRBD1 call made by TCRdb goes unchecked. This CDR3 region has 14 residues. The germline CDR1 and CDR2 sequences are SGHTA and FQGNSA. CDR3 in amino acids: CASSRQATNEKLFF.

The chain joins TRBV20-1 to TRBJ2-3; TCRdb returns TRBD2, unconfirmable since there is no DNA. This CDR3 spans 17 amino acids. The V gene's germline CDR1 is DFQATT and CDR2 SNEGSKA (reference sequence). The CDR3 reads CSAISLGLAGTPNTQYF.

The CDR3 region is CASSQTGAGNQPQHF. The rearrangement joins TRBV5-6 to TRBJ1-5; the TCRdb D gene call, TRBD1, has no DNA to confirm it. CDR3 length: 15 amino acids. Germline V CDR1 and CDR2: SGHDT, YYEEEE.

The chain links TRBV3-1 to TRBJ1-1; there is no DNA to check the TCRdb D call of TRBD1. Germline assignment: CDR1 LGHDT and CDR2 YNNKEL (reference sequence). This CDR3 has 14 amino acids. CDR3 sequence reads: CASSQEGTSSEAFF.

The chain couples TRBV9 to TRBJ2-7; as DNA is missing, the TRBD2 call by TCRdb cannot be tested. There are 15 residues in the CDR3. Germline CDR1 SGDLS, CDR2 YYNGEE. CDR3 residues: CASSPPSGGADEQYF.

The rearrangement links TRBV5-5 to TRBJ2-1; the D gene TCRdb calls, TRBD2, cannot be checked with no DNA. Germline CDR1 SGHKS, CDR2 YYEKEE (reference sequence). The CDR3 contains 14 residues. Here the CDR3 reads CASTKRGGYNEQFF.